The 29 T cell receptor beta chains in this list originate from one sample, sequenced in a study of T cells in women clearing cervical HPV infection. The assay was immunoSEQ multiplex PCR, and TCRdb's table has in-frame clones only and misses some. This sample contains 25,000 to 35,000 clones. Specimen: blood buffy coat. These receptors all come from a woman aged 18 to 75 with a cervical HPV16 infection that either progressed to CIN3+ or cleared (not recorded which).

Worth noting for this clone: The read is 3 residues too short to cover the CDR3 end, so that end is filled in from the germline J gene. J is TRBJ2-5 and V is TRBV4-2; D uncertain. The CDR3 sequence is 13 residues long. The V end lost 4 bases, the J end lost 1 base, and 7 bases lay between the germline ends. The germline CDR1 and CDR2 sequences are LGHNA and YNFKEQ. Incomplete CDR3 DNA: TGTGCCAGCAGCCCTGACACCCAAGAGACC. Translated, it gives CASSPDTQET. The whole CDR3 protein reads CASSPDTQETQYF.

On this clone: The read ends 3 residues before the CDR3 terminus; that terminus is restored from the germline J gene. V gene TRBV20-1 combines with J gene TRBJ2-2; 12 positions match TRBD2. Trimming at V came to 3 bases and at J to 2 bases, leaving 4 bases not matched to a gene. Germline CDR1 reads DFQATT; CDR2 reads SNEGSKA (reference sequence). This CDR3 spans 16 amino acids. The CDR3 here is CSASSSGGVNTGELFF. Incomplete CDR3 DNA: TGCAGTGCTAGTTCTAGCGGGGGGGTAAACACCGGGGAG.

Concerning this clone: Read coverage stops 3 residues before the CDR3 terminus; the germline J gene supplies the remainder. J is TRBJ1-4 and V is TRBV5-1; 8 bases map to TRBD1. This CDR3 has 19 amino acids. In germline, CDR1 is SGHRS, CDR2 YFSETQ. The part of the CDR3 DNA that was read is TGCGCCAGCAGCTTGGTTCGACAGGGGTCCCGCTCCTATAATTCACCA. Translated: CASSLVRQGSRSYNSP. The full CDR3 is CASSLVRQGSRSYNSPLFF. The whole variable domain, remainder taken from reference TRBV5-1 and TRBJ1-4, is KAGVTQTPRYLIKTRGQQVTLSCSPISGHRSVSWYQQTPGQGLQFLFEYFSETQRNKGNFPGRFSGRQFSNSRSEMNVSTLELGDSALYLCASSLVRQGSRSYNSPLFFGSGTQLSVL.

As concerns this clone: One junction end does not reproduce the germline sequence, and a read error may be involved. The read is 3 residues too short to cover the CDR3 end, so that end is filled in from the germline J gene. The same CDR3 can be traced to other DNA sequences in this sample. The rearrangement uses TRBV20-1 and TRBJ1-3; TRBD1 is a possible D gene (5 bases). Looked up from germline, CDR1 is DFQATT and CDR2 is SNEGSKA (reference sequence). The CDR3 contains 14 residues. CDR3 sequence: CSALRDFGGNTIYF. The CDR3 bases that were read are TGCAGTGCTCTAAGGGACTTTGGTGGAAACACA.

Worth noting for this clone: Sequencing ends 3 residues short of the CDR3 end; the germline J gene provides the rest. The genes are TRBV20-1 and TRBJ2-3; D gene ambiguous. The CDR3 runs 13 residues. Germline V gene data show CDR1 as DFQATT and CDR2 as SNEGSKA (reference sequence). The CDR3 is CSASAEIQETQYF. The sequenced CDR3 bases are TGCAGTGCTAGCGCAGAGATCCAAGAGACG.

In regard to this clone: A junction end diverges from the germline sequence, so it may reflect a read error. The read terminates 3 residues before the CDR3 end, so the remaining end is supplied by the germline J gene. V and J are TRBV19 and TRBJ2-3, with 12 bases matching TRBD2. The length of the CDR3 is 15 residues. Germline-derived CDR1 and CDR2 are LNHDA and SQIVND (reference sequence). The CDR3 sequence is CASRPTSGSSETQYF. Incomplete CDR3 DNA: TGTGCCAGTAGGCCGACTAGCGGGAGTTCAGAGACG.

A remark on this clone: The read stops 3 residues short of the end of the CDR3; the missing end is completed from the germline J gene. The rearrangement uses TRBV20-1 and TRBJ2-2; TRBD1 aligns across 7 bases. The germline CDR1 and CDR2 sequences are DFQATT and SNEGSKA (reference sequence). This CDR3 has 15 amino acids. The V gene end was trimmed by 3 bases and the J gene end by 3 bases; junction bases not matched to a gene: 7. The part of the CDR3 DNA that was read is TGCAGTGCTAGTTTGCCAGGGGGTTACACCGGGGAG. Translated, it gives CSASLPGGYTGE. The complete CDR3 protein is CSASLPGGYTGELFF.

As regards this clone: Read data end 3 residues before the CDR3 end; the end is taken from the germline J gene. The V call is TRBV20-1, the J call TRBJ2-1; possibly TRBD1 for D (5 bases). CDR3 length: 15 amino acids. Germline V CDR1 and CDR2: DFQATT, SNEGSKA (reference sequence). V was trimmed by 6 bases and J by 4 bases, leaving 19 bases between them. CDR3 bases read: TGCAGTGCCAAACACGGCGTAGGGGATTACAATGAG. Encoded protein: CSAKHGVGDYNE. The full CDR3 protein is CSAKHGVGDYNEQFF.

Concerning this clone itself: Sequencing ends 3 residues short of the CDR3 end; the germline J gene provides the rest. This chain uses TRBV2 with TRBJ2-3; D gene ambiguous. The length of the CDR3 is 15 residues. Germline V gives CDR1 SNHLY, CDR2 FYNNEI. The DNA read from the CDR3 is TGTGCCAGCAGTGAAGGCGGTTATAGCAATCAGCCG. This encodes CASSEGGYSNQP. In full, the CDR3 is CASSEGGYSNQPQYF.

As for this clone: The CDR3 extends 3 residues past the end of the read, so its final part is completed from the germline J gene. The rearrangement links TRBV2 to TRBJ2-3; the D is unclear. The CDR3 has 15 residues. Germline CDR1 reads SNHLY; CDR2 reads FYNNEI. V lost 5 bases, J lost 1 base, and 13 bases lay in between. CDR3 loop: CASSYQGLRTDTQYF. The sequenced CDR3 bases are TGTGCCAGCAGTTATCAAGGGCTTCGCACAGATACG.

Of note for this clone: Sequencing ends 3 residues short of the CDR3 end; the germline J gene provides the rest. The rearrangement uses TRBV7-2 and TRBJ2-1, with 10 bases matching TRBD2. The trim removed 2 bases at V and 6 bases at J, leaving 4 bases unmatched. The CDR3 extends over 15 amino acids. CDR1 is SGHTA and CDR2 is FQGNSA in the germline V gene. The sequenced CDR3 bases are TGTGCCAGCAGCTTAAATGTAGCGGGAGGCAATGAG. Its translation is CASSLNVAGGNE. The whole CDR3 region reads CASSLNVAGGNEQFF.

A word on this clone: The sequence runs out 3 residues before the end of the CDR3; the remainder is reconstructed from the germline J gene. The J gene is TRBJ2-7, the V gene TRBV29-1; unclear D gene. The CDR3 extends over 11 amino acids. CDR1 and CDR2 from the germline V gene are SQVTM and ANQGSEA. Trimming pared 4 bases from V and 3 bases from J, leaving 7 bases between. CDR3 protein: CSVVQNYEQYF. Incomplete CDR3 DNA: TGCAGCGTTGTCCAGAACTACGAG.

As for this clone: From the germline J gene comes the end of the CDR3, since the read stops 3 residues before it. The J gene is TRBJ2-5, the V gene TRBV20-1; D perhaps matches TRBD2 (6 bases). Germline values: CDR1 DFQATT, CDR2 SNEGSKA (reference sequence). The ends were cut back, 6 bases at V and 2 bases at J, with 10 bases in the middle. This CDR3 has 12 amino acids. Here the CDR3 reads CSAPRGQETQYF. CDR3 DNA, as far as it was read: TGCAGTGCCCCGCGGGGTCAAGAGACC.

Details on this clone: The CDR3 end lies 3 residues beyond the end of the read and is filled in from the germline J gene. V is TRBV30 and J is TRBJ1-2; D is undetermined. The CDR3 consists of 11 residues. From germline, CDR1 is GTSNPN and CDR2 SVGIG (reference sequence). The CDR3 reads CAWSVRLDYTF. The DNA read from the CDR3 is TGTGCCTGGAGTGTACGACTCGAC.

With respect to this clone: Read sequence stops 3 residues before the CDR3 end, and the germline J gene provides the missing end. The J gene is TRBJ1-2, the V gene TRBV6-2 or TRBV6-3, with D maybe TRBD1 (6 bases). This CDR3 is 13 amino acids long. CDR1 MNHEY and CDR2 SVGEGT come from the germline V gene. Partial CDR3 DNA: TGTGCCAGCAGTAAGGGGGGGGCCTACGAC. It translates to CASSKGGAYD. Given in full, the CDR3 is CASSKGGAYDYTF.

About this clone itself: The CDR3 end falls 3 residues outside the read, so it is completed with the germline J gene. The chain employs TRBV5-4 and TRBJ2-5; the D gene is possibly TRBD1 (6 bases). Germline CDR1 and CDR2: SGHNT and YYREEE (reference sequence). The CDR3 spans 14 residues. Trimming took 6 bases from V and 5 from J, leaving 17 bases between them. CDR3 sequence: CASTQGHQKETQYF. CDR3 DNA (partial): TGTGCCAGCACCCAGGGACACCAGAAGGAGACC.

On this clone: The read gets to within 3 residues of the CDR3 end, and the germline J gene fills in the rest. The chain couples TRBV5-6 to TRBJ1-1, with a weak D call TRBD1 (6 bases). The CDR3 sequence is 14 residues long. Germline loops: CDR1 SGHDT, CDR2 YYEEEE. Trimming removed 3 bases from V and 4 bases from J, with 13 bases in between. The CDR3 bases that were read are TGTGCCAGCAGCTCGATACAGGGAAGCACTGAA. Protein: CASSSIQGSTE. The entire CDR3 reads CASSSIQGSTEAFF.

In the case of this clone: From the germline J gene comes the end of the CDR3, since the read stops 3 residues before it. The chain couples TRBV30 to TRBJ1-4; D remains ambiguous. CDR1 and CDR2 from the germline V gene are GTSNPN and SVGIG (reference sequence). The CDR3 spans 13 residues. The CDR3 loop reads CAWSVRLNSPLFF. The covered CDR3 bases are TGTGCCTGGAGTGTACGGTTAAATTCACCA.

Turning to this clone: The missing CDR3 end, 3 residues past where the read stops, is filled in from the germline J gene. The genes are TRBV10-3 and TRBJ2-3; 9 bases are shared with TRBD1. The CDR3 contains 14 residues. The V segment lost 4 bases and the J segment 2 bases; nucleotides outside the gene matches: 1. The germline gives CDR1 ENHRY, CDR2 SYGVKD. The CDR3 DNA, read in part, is TGTGCCATCAGTGGGACAGGGGTCACAGATACG. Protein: CAISGTGVTDT. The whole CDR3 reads CAISGTGVTDTQYF.

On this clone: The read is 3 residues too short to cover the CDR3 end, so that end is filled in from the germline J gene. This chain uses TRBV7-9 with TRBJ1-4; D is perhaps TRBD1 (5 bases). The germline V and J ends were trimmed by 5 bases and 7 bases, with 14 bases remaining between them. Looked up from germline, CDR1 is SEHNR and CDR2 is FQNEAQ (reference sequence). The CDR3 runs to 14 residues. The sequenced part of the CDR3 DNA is TGTGCCAGCAGCCCCATCGGGGGGGGTGAAAAA. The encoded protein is CASSPIGGGEK. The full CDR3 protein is CASSPIGGGEKLFF.

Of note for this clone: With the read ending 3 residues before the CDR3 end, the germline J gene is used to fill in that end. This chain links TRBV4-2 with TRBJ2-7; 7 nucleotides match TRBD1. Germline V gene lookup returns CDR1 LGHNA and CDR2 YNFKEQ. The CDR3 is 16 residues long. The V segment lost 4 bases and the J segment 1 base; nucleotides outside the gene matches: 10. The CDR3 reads CASSRIETGSSYEQYF. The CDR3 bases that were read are TGTGCCAGCAGCCGTATTGAGACAGGGAGTTCCTACGAG.

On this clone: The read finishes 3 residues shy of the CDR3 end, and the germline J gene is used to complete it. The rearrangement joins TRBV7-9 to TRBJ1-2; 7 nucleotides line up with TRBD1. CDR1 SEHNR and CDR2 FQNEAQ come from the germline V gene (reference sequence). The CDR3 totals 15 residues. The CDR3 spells CASSSSTGATDTYTF. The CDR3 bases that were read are TGTGCCAGCAGTTCATCAACAGGGGCCACAGATACC. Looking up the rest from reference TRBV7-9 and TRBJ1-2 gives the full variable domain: DTGVSQNPRHKITKRGQNVTFRCDPISEHNRLYWYRQTLGQGPEFLTYFQNEAQLEKSRLLSDRFSAERPKGSFSTLEIQRTEQGDSAMYLCASSSSTGATDTYTFGSGTRLTVV.

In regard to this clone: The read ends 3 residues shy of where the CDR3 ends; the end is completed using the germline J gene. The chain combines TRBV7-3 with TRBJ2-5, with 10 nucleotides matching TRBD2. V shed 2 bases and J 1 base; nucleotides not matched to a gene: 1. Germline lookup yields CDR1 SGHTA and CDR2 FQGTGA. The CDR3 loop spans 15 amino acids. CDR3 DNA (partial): TGTGCCAGCAGCTTAGGACTAGCGGCCCAAGAGACC. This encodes CASSLGLAAQET. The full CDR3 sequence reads CASSLGLAAQETQYF.

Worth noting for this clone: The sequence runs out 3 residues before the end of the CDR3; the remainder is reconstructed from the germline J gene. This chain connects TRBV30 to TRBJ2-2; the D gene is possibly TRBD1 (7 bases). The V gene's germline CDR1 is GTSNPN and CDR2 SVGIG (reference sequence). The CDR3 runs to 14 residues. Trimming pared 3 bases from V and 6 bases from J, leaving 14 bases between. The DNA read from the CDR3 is TGTGCCTGGAGAAGAGGAGGGGGCCCCGGGGAG. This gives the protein CAWRRGGGPGE. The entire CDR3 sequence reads CAWRRGGGPGELFF.

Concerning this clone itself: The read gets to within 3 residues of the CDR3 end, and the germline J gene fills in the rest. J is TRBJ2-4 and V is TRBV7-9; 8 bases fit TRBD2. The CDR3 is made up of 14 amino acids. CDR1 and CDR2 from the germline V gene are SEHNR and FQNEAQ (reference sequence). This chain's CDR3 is CASSPPGGVEGQYF. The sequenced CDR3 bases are TGTGCCAGCAGCCCCCCCGGGGGGGTCGAGGGT. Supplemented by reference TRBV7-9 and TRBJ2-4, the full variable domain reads DTGVSQNPRHKITKRGQNVTFRCDPISEHNRLYWYRQTLGQGPEFLTYFQNEAQLEKSRLLSDRFSAERPKGSFSTLEIQRTEQGDSAMYLCASSPPGGVEGQYFGAGTRLSVL.

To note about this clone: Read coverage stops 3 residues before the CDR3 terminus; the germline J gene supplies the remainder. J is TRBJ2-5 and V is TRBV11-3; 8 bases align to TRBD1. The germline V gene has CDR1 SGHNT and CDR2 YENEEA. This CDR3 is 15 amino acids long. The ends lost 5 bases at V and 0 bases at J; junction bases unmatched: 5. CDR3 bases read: TGTGCCAGCAGCCTCCCCAGGGGGCACCAAGAGACC. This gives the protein CASSLPRGHQET. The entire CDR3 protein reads CASSLPRGHQETQYF.

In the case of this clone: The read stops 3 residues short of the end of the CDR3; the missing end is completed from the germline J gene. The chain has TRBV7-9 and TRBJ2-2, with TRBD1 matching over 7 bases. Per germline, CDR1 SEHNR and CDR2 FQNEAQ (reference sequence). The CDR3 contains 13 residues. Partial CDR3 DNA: TGTGCCAGCCGGGGACAGAGTAATGAAAAG. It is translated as CASRGQSNEK. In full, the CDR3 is CASRGQSNEKLFF. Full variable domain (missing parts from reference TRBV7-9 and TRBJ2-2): DTGVSQNPRHKITKRGQNVTFRCDPISEHNRLYWYRQTLGQGPEFLTYFQNEAQLEKSRLLSDRFSAERPKGSFSTLEIQRTEQGDSAMYLCASRGQSNEKLFFGEGSRLTVL.

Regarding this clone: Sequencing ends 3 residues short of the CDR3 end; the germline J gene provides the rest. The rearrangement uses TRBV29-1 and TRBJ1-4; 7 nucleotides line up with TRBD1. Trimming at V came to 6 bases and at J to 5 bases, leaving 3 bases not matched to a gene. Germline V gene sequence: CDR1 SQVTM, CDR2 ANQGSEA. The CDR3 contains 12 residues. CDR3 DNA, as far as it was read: TGCAGCGTAGGGGGCGCAAATGAAAAA. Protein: CSVGGANEK. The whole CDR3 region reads CSVGGANEKLFF.

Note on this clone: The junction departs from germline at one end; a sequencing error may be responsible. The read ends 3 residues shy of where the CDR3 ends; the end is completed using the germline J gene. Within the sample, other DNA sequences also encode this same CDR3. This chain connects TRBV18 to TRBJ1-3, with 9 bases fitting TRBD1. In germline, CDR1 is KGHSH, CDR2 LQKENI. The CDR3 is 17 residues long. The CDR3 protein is CASSPTGTGNSGNTIYF. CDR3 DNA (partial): TGTGCCAGCTCACCCACCGGGACAGGGAACTCTGGAAACACA.